What follows are 13 T cell receptor beta chains derived from one specimen sequenced in a study of blood T cell repertoires in COVID-19. Produced via immunoSEQ multiplex PCR; TCRdb's table is partial and in-frame only. The sample contains 200,000 to 250,000 clones, just over 85% of which appear only once. The sample was peripheral blood. The receptors come from a man aged 30-40 years who had recovered from COVID-19.

The chain employs TRBV19 and TRBJ2-7; possible D gene TRBD1, 6 bases. The CDR3 length is 15 residues. Trimming pared 2 bases from V and 4 bases from J, leaving 15 bases between. Germline V gene data show CDR1 as LNHDA and CDR2 as SQIVND (reference sequence). DNA of the CDR3: TGTGCCAGTAGTATAATGGGGGCAGGACTGTACGAGCAGTACTTC. Amino acids: CASSIMGAGLYEQYF.

This chain links TRBV6-1 with TRBJ1-1, with D unresolved. The CDR3 runs 15 residues. Germline V gives CDR1 MNHNS, CDR2 SASEGT. Trimming cost V 0 bases and J 4 bases, with 12 bases left between them. The CDR3, as DNA: TGTGCCAGCAGTGAAGCGCCGCACTATGCCACTGAAGCTTTCTTT. This gives the protein CASSEAPHYATEAFF.

The V and J genes are TRBV7-9 and TRBJ2-5, with TRBD2 identical over 7 bases. Per the germline V gene, CDR1 is SEHNR and CDR2 is FQNEAQ (reference sequence). This CDR3 has 14 amino acids. V trimming: 2 bases; J trimming: 5 bases; junction bases outside the gene matches: 5. The CDR3 coding sequence is TGTGCCAGCAGCTTACCGGGAGGTATGGAGACCCAGTACTTC. It translates to CASSLPGGMETQYF. The complete variable domain, with remaining parts taken from reference TRBV7-9 and TRBJ2-5, reads DTGVSQNPRHKITKRGQNVTFRCDPISEHNRLYWYRQTLGQGPEFLTYFQNEAQLEKSRLLSDRFSAERPKGSFSTLEIQRTEQGDSAMYLCASSLPGGMETQYFGPGTRLLVL.

The V and J genes are TRBV4-3 and TRBJ1-4, with D unclear. In germline, CDR1 is LGHNA, CDR2 YSLEER. This CDR3 spans 15 amino acids. Trimming took 3 bases from V and 10 from J, leaving 18 bases between them. This CDR3 reads CASSQNTPPAGKLFF. DNA of the CDR3: TGCGCCAGCAGCCAGAATACACCCCCAGCGGGAAAACTGTTTTTT.

The CDR3 sequence is CASSPGGLAGQETQYF. The CDR3 DNA follows: TGTGCCAGCAGCCCCGGGGGACTAGCGGGGCAAGAGACCCAGTACTTC. This rearrangement joins TRBV11-2 to TRBJ2-5; 13 nucleotides line up with TRBD2. The CDR3 spans 16 residues. In germline, CDR1 is SGHAT, CDR2 FQNNGV. Losses at the gene ends were 5 bases for V and 2 bases for J; bases not matched to a gene: 5.

The chain is built from TRBV4-1 and TRBJ2-1; 9 bases agree with TRBD2. The CDR3 contains 17 residues. With V trimmed by 0 bases and J by 3 bases, 6 bases remained unmatched. CDR1 is MGHRA and CDR2 is YSYEKL in the germline V gene. This CDR3 reads CASSQDPPAGGYNEQFF. CDR3 DNA: TGCGCCAGCAGCCAAGATCCCCCAGCGGGGGGCTACAATGAGCAGTTCTTC.

V and J are TRBV3-1 (or the pseudogene TRBV3-2) and TRBJ1-5; possible D gene TRBD1, 5 bases. The germline V gene has CDR1 LGHDT and CDR2 YNNKEL (reference sequence). Trimming shortened V by 2 bases and J by 6 bases, and 14 bases separated the two germline ends. The CDR3 consists of 15 residues. In DNA, the CDR3 is TGTGCCAGCAGCCAAAGTCCAAGGGGTAGTCAGCCCCAGCATTTT. Its protein is CASSQSPRGSQPQHF.

The chain is built from TRBV27 and TRBJ2-1, with 7 bases matching TRBD2. The V gene's germline CDR1 is MNHEY and CDR2 SMNVEV (reference sequence). The CDR3 is made up of 16 amino acids. With V trimmed by 5 bases and J by 0 bases, 7 bases remained unmatched. In DNA, the CDR3 is TGTGCCAGCAGTCCGAGGGGCGGGAGCTCCTACAATGAGCAGTTCTTC. It specifies CASSPRGGSSYNEQFF.

Concerning this clone itself: A read error may produce the germline difference seen at one junction end. This chain connects TRBV27 to TRBJ1-4; 8 bases line up with TRBD1. CDR3 size: 11 residues. Looked up from germline, CDR1 is MNHEY and CDR2 is SMNVEV (reference sequence). CDR3 in DNA: TGTGCCAGCAGTTTAGTCCGCAGGGGGCGGTTT. Residues: CASSLVRRGRF.

This CDR3 reads CATSTRGGRGVYGYTF. DNA for the CDR3: TGTGCCACCAGCACCCGCGGGGGGCGCGGAGTCTATGGCTACACCTTC. The rearrangement uses TRBV15 and TRBJ1-2, with D maybe TRBD1 (6 bases). Trimming removed 4 bases at V and 4 bases at J, with 19 bases between. Germline V gene sequence: CDR1 LNHNV, CDR2 YYDKDF (reference sequence). The CDR3 is 16 residues long.

The V and J genes are TRBV7-2 and TRBJ1-1, with D perhaps TRBD1 (6 bases). V lost 5 bases and J 7 bases, leaving 17 bases between the germline ends. CDR3 length: 14 residues. CDR1 and CDR2 (germline): SGHTA, FQGNSA. The CDR3 reads CASSPLRTASEAFF. The CDR3 DNA reads TGTGCCAGCAGCCCCTTACGGACAGCTAGTGAAGCTTTCTTT.

This chain links TRBV6-5 with TRBJ2-2; D might be TRBD2 (5 bases). This CDR3 contains 16 residues. Trimming took off 0 bases at V and 7 bases at J, with 15 bases between the two ends. Germline V gives CDR1 MNHEY, CDR2 SVGAGI. The CDR3 coding sequence is TGTGCCAGCAGTTACTCGATATCCGGGATCGTCGGGGAGCTGTTTTTT. Translated, it gives CASSYSISGIVGELFF.

This sequence joins TRBV5-5 and TRBJ1-3; D is ambiguous. V was clipped by 1 base and J by 0 bases, with 8 bases between them. Germline V gene sequence: CDR1 SGHKS, CDR2 YYEKEE (reference sequence). This CDR3 region has 15 residues. Here the CDR3 reads CASSLSVSSGNTIYF. The CDR3 DNA sequence: TGTGCCAGCAGCTTGTCCGTTTCCTCTGGAAACACCATATATTTT.